Sequencing of this T cell receptor (beta chain) was carried out in a study of vaccination effects on CD4 cells after COVID-19. The study, taken as a whole, reports: Substantial clonal contraction characterized both infection- and vaccine-induced clones late after vaccination.

Repertoires were generated with immunoSEQ multiplex PCR, while TCRdb's copy carries only in-frame clones and drops some. The sample lists almost 70,000 clones; around 70% were seen once. Antigen-specific CD4+ T cells were first expanded with viral peptide pools by the ViraFEST assay and only then sequenced. Culturing for around 10 days preceded CD4+ T cell isolation. Participants got two doses of BNT162b2 or mRNA-1273 vaccine. CDR3 length: 12 residues. Trimming cost V 8 bases and J 2 bases, with 9 bases left between them. Looked up from germline, CDR1 is MDHEN and CDR2 is SYDVKM. Of note for this clone: Its antigen remains unknown.

The receptor was derived from a human donor who received a COVID-19 vaccine. Sequencing was performed on CD4+ T cells from PBMCs cultured with HCoV-229E spike peptides, taken after COVID-19 vaccination. This sequence joins TRBV28 and TRBJ1-2; maybe TRBD1 (5 bases). CDR3 amino acids: CASGGTNYGYTF. The CDR3 coding sequence is TGTGCCAGCGGCGGGACGAACTATGGCTACACCTTC.